The subject of this entry is one TCR beta chain. These data come from a study of T cells in Graves' hyperthyroidism and ophthalmopathy. Amplification of TCR beta CDR3 regions was performed using RNA transcripts as template. Carried out on the TCR CDR3, a first-round RT-PCR used the HTBI primer set. TCRdb re-called the multiplex PCR reads through MiXCR, storing one row per CDR3 protein. The sample lists 450,000 to 600,000 distinct CDR3 sequences, 14% seen once, with approximately 14% in the top ten. The CDR3 spans 13 residues. The germline V gene has CDR1 SGHRS and CDR2 YFSETQ. With a duration under 2 months, the hyperthyroidism was newly diagnosed in patients aged 18 to 65. PBMCs were obtained from 9 to 10 ml fresh peripheral blood.

The J gene is TRBJ2-3, the V gene TRBV5-1; D is ambiguous. The DNA end lines up better with TRBJ1-5; the J call may be wrong. The receptor was derived from a woman aged 40 to 50 with Graves' hyperthyroidism. Sequencing input: blood. CDR3: CASSPQSTDTQHF. The CDR3 coding sequence is TGCGCCAGCAGCCCACAAAGCACAGATACGCAGCATTTT.